This TCR beta chain was retrieved from a study of T cell responses to AZD1222 COVID-19 vaccine. The V gene end was trimmed by 6 bases and the J gene end by 5 bases; junction bases not matched to a gene: 8. The CDR3 is 15 amino acids. The germline V gene encodes CDR1 SNHLY and CDR2 FYNNEI. This clone has only one observation. The target antigen is unknown. Here immunoSEQ multiplex PCR was the method, and the copy in TCRdb shows in-frame clones only, minus some. The sample carries 130,000 to 150,000 clones, around 90% recorded once. Study findings and constraints: Donors, mostly white British, included more females; clonal diversity was possibly underestimated. Spike-wide coverage was observed for vaccine-associated CD4 TCRs, with dominant responses at 160-218 and 743-854. Without day 14 samples, only post-peak T cell repertoires were studied. Rises in breadth and depth of Spike-specific TCRs came after two AZD1222 doses.

This specimen was peripheral blood, taken on day 0 of AZD1222 vaccination. This sequence originates from an adult in good health. The chain couples TRBV2 to TRBJ2-5, with 11 bases lining up with TRBD1. In DNA form, the CDR3 reads TGTGCCAGCAGGGCTTGGACAGGGGGCGGTGAGACCCAGTACTTC. Its protein product is CASRAWTGGGETQYF.